This T cell receptor (beta chain) came from a study of T cell clonotyping in hematopoietic cell transplantation. The study's findings and limits: Recipient TCR diversity dropped after transplant; expanded clonotypes rose from day 30 to 180.

This CDR3 has 16 residues. Germline V gives CDR1 SEHNR, CDR2 FQNEAQ (reference sequence). V lost 5 bases and J lost 2, with 19 bases in between. Blood collection times were about day -28 and days 30, 100, 180 posttransplant. This clone has only one observation. The antigen remains undetermined. The protocol was immunoSEQ multiplex PCR, while the TCRdb copy is restricted to in-frame clones and leaves out a portion. The table includes 12,000 to 15,000 clones, 70% to 90% detected once. This chain links TRBV7-9 with TRBJ2-7; no clear D gene. This sequence originates from a male patient between 45 and 60 years old who had an allogeneic stem cell transplant from an unrelated donor, so T cells may come from the graft donor. Some clones in this sample may be carry-over from other donors' samples. The sequenced sample was PBMCs, obtained 100 days after allogeneic stem cell transplant. CDR3 amino acids: CASSQGLTSVAYEQYF. CDR3 DNA sequence: TGTGCCAGCAGCCAAGGGTTGACGTCGGTGGCCTACGAGCAGTACTTC.